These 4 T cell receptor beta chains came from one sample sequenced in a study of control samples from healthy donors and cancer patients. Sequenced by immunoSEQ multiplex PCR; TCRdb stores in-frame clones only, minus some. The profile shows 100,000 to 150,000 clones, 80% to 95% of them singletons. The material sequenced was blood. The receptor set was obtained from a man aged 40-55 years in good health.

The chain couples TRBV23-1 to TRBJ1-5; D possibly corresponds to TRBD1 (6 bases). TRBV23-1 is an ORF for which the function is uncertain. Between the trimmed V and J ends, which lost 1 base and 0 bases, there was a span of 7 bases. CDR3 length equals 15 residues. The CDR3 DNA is TGCGCCAGCAGTCAATTAGGGGGTAGCAATCAGCCCCAGCATTTT. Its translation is CASSQLGGSNQPQHF.

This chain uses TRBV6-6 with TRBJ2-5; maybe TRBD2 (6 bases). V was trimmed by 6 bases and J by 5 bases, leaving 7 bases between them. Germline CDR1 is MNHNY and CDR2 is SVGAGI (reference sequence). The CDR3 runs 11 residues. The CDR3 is CASRRGETQYF. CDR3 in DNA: TGTGCCAGCAGACGGGGGGAGACCCAGTACTTC.

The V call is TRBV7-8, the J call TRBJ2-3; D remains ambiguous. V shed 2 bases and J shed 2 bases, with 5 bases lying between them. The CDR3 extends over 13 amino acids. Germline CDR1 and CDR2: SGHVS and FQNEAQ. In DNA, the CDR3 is TGTGCCAGCAGCTTAAGGGACACAGATACGCAGTATTTT. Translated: CASSLRDTDTQYF.

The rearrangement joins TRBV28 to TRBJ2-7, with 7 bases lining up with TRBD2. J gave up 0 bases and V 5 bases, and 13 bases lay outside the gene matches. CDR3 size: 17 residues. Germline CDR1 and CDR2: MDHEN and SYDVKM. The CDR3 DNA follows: TGTGCCAGCAGTCCACCCCCCTCGACTAGCCCCTCCTACGAGCAGTACTTC. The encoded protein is CASSPPPSTSPSYEQYF. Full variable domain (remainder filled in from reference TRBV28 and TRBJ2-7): DVKVTQSSRYLVKRTGEKVFLECVQDMDHENMFWYRQDPGLGLRLIYFSYDVKMKEKGDIPEGYSVSREKKERFSLILESASTNQTSMYLCASSPPPSTSPSYEQYFGPGTRLTVT.